This T cell receptor (beta chain) was documented in a study of blood T cell repertoires in COVID-19. Across the study: Whether acute or convalescent, the COVID-19 samples came from the United States, Italy and Spain. T cells, B-cell-depleted T cells, or PBMCs provided the cDNA or gDNA that served as material.

Source study methods: Estimated nucleated cell counts came from reference gene primer amplification. Profiling relied on immunoSEQ multiplex PCR, and the TCRdb table lists in-frame clones only, not all of them. Clone size and the V and J calls come from that table; the DNA yielded D and trimming. The sample lists about 40,000 clones, 85% occurring once. V gave up 4 bases and J gave up 0 bases, with 10 bases separating them. This CDR3 is 15 amino acids long. Germline V gene data show CDR1 as SGHRS and CDR2 as YFSETQ. The material sequenced was peripheral blood. This chain connects TRBV5-1 to TRBJ1-4, with D possibly matching TRBD1 (5 bases). The TCR sequence derives from a human donor in a cohort sampled during active COVID-19. CDR3 bases: TGCGCCAGCAGCATGATGACAGCAACTAATGAAAAACTGTTTTTT. Protein sequence: CASSMMTATNEKLFF.